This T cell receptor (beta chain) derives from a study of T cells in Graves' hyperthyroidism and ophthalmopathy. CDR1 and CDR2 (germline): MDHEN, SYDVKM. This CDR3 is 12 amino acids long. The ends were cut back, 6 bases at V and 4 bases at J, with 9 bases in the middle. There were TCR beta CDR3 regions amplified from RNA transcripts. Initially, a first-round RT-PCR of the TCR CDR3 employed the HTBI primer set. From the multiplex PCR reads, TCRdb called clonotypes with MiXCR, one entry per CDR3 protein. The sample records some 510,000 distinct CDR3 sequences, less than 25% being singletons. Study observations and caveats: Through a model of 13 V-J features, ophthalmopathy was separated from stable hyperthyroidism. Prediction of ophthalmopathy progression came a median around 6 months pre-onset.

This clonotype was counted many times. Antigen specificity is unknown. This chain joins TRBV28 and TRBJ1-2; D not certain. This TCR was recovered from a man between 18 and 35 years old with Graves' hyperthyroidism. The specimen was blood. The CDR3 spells CASRGGSYGYTF. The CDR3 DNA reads TGTGCCAGCAGAGGAGGTAGCTATGGCTACACCTTC.